Listed here are 10 T cell receptor beta chains from one sample, sequenced in a study of blood T cell repertoires in COVID-19. Here immunoSEQ multiplex PCR was the method, and the copy in TCRdb shows in-frame clones only, minus some. The sample contains roughly 200,000 clones, roughly 77% of which appear only once. The specimen sequenced was peripheral blood. These receptors originate from a woman aged 35 to 49 with COVID-19, enrolled during active disease.

The chain has TRBV19 and TRBJ1-1, with D tentatively TRBD1 (6 bases). CDR1 LNHDA and CDR2 SQIVND come from the germline V gene (reference sequence). The CDR3 extends over 17 amino acids. The V and J ends lost 7 bases and 5 bases respectively, with 26 bases between them. The CDR3 spells CASTLNRDTLGGTEAFF. Here the CDR3 DNA reads TGTGCCAGTACCCTAAACCGGGACACCCTCGGTGGAACTGAAGCTTTCTTT.

The chain couples TRBV2 to TRBJ1-1; D possibly corresponds to TRBD1 (6 bases). The CDR3 runs 16 residues. From germline, CDR1 is SNHLY and CDR2 FYNNEI. Trimming took 4 bases from V and 4 from J, leaving 19 bases between them. CDR3 sequence: CASSGGGALPGTEAFF. The CDR3 DNA sequence: TGTGCCAGCAGTGGAGGGGGGGCTCTACCGGGCACTGAAGCTTTCTTT.

The chain recombines TRBV4-1 with TRBJ2-5; the match to TRBD2 covers 13 bases. The CDR3 sequence is 16 residues long. V lost 3 bases, J lost 1 base, and 2 bases stayed unmatched. Germline CDR1 reads MGHRA; CDR2 reads YSYEKL. Written as DNA, the CDR3 is TGCGCCAGCAGCCACACTAGCGGGGGGGCCCAAGAGACCCAGTACTTC. Protein: CASSHTSGGAQETQYF.

The rearrangement joins TRBV5-4 to TRBJ1-2; TRBD1 agrees at 12 bases. Germline loops: CDR1 SGHNT, CDR2 YYREEE (reference sequence). Trimming took 4 bases from V and 7 from J; bases not matched to a gene: 8. This CDR3 has 15 amino acids. CDR3 nucleotides: TGTGCCAGCAGCCCGGGACAGGGGGCACAGGGTGGCTACACCTTC. Translated: CASSPGQGAQGGYTF. The full variable domain, in which reference TRBV5-4 and TRBJ1-2 provide the parts outside the CDR3, is ETGVTQSPTHLIKTRGQQVTLRCSSQSGHNTVSWYQQALGQGPQFIFQYYREEENGRGNFPPRFSGLQFPNYSSELNVNALELDDSALYLCASSPGQGAQGGYTFGSGTRLTVV.

The genes are TRBV5-1 and TRBJ1-5; D not resolved. CDR1 is SGHRS, CDR2 YFSETQ, per germline. This CDR3 has 15 amino acids. Trimming shortened V by 0 bases and J by 2 bases, and 9 bases separated the two germline ends. The CDR3 reads CASSLGGERNQPQHF. The CDR3 DNA is TGCGCCAGCAGCTTGGGCGGGGAACGCAATCAGCCCCAGCATTTT.

This clone came up a few times. The chain couples TRBV4-1 to TRBJ2-7; TRBD1 aligns across 7 bases. The CDR3 covers 14 residues. The V gene's germline CDR1 is MGHRA and CDR2 YSYEKL. V was clipped by 2 bases and J by 4 bases; unmatched bases: 5. The CDR3 region is CASSQWGRGYEQYF. The CDR3 nucleotides are TGCGCCAGCAGCCAATGGGGCAGGGGGTACGAGCAGTACTTC.

The chain couples TRBV9 to TRBJ2-2; 8 bases agree with TRBD2. Germline values: CDR1 SGDLS, CDR2 YYNGEE. The V gene end was trimmed by 0 bases and the J gene end by 7 bases; junction bases not matched to a gene: 5. The CDR3 contains 15 residues. CDR3 loop: CASSVGAGVGGELFF. CDR3 DNA: TGTGCCAGCAGCGTAGGAGCGGGAGTGGGCGGGGAGCTGTTTTTT.

The V gene is TRBV3-1 (or the pseudogene TRBV3-2), the J gene TRBJ1-4; D is unclear. This CDR3 spans 15 amino acids. Between the trimmed V and J ends, which lost 4 bases and 0 bases, there was a span of 9 bases. Germline values: CDR1 LGHDT, CDR2 YNNKEL (reference sequence). The DNA of the CDR3 is TGTGCCAGCAGCCGCCCCTCAGCAACTAATGAAAAACTGTTTTTT. Translation gives CASSRPSATNEKLFF.

This sequence joins TRBV7-2 and TRBJ2-3, with TRBD2 matching 8 bases. With V trimmed by 3 bases and J by 5 bases, 4 bases remained unmatched. Germline CDR1 and CDR2: SGHTA and FQGNSA. The CDR3 is 14 residues long. CDR3 in DNA: TGTGCCAGCAGCTTCAAAACTAGCGGAGATACGCAGTATTTT. It is translated as CASSFKTSGDTQYF.

Here the CDR3 DNA reads TGTGCCAGCAGCTTAACGCTAGAGGAGACCCAGTACTTC. This gives the protein CASSLTLEETQYF. The V call is TRBV7-8, the J call TRBJ2-5; D ambiguous. Trimming took off 2 bases at V and 5 bases at J, with 9 bases between the two ends. Per germline, CDR1 SGHVS and CDR2 FQNEAQ. This CDR3 has 13 amino acids. Using reference TRBV7-8 and TRBJ2-5 for the parts outside the CDR3, the full variable domain is GAGVSQSPRYKVAKRGQDVALRCDPISGHVSLFWYQQALGQGPEFLTYFQNEAQLDKSGLPSDRFFAERPEGSVSTLKIQRTQQEDSAVYLCASSLTLEETQYFGPGTRLLVL.